This T cell receptor beta chain was recorded in a study of OX40 agonist ivuxolimab in advanced cancers. Study in general: While on treatment, patients had intravenous ivuxolimab at 0.01 to 10 mg/kg every 2 weeks.

Sequencing was performed with immunoSEQ multiplex PCR; in TCRdb, only in-frame clones are kept and a portion is missing. The sample has around 60,000 clones, approximately 80% seen once. The germline gives CDR1 SGHTS, CDR2 YDEGEE. This CDR3 is 15 amino acids long. Losses at the gene ends were 3 bases for V and 4 bases for J; bases not matched to a gene: 5. J is TRBJ1-1 and V is TRBV5-8; 11 bases are shared with TRBD1. The sequences come from CD4+ or CD8+ T cells sorted from blood, collected in a trial of the OX40 agonist ivuxolimab. The sequence came from an adult with an advanced solid tumor such as melanoma, head and neck, liver or kidney cancer. CDR3 bases: TGTGCCAGCAGCTCACGGACAGGGGGCCGCACTGAAGCTTTCTTT. The encoded protein is CASSSRTGGRTEAFF. Together with reference TRBV5-8 and TRBJ1-1, the CDR3 gives the full variable domain: EAGVTQSPTHLIKTRGQQATLRCSPISGHTSVYWYQQALGLGLQFLLWYDEGEERNRGNFPPRFSGRQFPNYSSELNVNALELEDSALYLCASSSRTGGRTEAFFGQGTRLTVV.